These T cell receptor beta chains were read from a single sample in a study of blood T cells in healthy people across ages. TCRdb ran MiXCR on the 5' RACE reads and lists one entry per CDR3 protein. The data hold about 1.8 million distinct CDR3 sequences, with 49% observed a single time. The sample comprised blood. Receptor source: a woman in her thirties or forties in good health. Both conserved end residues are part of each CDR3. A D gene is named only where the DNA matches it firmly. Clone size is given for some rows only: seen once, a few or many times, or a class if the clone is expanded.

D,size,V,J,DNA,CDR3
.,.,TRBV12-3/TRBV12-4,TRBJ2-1,TGTGCCAGCTGTACGAGGGCTTACAATGAGCAGTTCTTC,CASCTRAYNEQFF
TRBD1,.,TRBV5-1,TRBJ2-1,TGCGCCAGCAGCACGGGACAGGGGGGGACCTACAATGAGCAGTTCTTC,CASSTGQGGTYNEQFF
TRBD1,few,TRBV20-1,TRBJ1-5,TGCAGTGCTAGAGAGCTGGGACAGGGAAGGAATCAGCCCCAGCATTTT,CSARELGQGRNQPQHF
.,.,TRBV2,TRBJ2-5,TGTGCCAGCAATGGGAGGGCAGGGGGATTGGAGACCCAGTACTTC,CASNGRAGGLETQYF
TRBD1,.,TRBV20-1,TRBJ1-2,TGCAGTGCTACACCACAGGGGGTCTATGGCTACACCTTC,CSATPQGVYGYTF
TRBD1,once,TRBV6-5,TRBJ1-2,TGTGCCAGCAGGGGACAGGGGGTTGAGGGCTGCACCTTC,CASRGQGVEGCTF
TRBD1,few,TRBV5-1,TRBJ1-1,TGCGCCAGCAGCTTGTCGCCTGGGACAGGGGGGACTGAAGCTTTCTTT,CASSLSPGTGGTEAFF
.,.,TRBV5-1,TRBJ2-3,TGCGCCAGCAGCTTGTTGGGGGACGTAGGCACAGATACGCAGTATTTT,CASSLLGDVGTDTQYF
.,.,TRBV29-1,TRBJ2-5,TGCAGCGTTGAGCAAGGGACCCAGTACTTC,CSVEQGTQYF
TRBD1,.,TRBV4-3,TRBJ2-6,TGCGCCAGCAGCCAAGATCGCGGACAGGCTGGGGCCAACGTCCTGACTTTC,CASSQDRGQAGANVLTF
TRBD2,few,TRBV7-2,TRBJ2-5,TGTGCCAGCAGCTTAGCCTCTAGCGGGGGGGCCACGCGAAGCGGGACCCAGTACTTC,CASSLASSGGATRSGTQYF
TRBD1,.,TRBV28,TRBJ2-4,TGTGCCAGCAGCCCAGGCTGGACAGGGTACATTCAGTACTTC,CASSPGWTGYIQYF
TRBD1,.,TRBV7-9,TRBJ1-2,TGTGCCAGCAGCACCCCGACAGGGACCCTCTATGGCTACACCTTC,CASSTPTGTLYGYTF
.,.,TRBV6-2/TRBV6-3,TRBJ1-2,TGTGCCAGCAGTTACTCGATTCATGGAGTGGGTGGCTACACCTTC,CASSYSIHGVGGYTF
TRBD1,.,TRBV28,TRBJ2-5,TGTGCCAGCAGTGAATCGACAGGGGGCAAAGTGGAGACCCAGTACTTC,CASSESTGGKVETQYF
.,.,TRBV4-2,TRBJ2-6,TGTGCCAGCAGCCAAGAGGGAGGGGGCGATAGGGCCAACGTCCTGACTTTC,CASSQEGGGDRANVLTF
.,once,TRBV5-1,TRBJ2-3,TGCGCCAGCAGCTCCGGGCCCTCAGGGAGCACAGATACGCAGTATTTT,CASSSGPSGSTDTQYF
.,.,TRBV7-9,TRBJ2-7,TGTGCCAGCAGCTTAGGGCCGGCCCTCAACGAGCAGTACTTC,CASSLGPALNEQYF
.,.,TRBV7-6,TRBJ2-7,TGTGCCAGCAGCTTAGACCAGGGGGGCTCCTACAATGAGCAGTACTTC,CASSLDQGGSYNEQYF
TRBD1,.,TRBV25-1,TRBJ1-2,TGTGCCAGCAGTGAATTTCCCGGGACAGGGAAGGGGGCTAACTATGGCTACACCTTC,CASSEFPGTGKGANYGYTF
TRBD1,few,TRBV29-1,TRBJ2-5,TGCAGCGTTCCGGGACAGGGAGTAGGGGCCCAGTACTTC,CSVPGQGVGAQYF
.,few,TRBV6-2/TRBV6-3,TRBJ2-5,TGTGCCAGCAGGTGGGGCCAAGAGACCCAGTACTTC,CASRWGQETQYF
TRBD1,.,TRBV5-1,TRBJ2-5,TGCGCTAGCAGCTTGGCCGGACAGGGGGCAGGAGAGGAGTACTTC,CASSLAGQGAGEEYF
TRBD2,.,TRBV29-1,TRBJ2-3,TGCAGCGTTCCCGGGGCTAGCGGCGTAGCAGATACGCAGTATTTT,CSVPGASGVADTQYF